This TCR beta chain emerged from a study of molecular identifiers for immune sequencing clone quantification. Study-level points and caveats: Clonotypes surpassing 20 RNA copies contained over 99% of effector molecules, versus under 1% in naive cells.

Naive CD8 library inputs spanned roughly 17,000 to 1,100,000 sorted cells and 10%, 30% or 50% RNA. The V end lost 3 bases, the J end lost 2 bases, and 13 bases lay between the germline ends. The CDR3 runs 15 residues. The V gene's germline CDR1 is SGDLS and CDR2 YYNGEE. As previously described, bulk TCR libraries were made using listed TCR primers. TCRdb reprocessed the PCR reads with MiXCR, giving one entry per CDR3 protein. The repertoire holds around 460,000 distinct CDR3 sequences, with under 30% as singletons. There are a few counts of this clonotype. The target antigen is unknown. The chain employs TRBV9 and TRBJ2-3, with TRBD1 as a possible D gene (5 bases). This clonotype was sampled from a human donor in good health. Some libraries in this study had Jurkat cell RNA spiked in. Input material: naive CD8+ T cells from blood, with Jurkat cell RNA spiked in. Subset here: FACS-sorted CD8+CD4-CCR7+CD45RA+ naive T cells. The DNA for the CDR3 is TGTGCCAGCAGCGGGGGCAATCAGATCACAGATACGCAGTATTTT. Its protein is CASSGGNQITDTQYF.